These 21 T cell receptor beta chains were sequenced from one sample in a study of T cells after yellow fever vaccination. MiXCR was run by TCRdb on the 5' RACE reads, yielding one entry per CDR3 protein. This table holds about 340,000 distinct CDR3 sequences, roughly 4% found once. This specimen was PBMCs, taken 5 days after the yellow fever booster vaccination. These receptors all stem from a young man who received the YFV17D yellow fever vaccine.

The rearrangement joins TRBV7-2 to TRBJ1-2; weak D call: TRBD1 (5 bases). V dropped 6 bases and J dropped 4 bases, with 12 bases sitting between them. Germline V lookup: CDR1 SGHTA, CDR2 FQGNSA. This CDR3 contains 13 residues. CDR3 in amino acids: CASRGRDRYGYTF. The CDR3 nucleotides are TGTGCCAGCAGGGGCAGGGACCGCTATGGCTACACCTTC. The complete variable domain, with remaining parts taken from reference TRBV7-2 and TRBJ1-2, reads GAGVSQSPSNKVTEKGKDVELRCDPISGHTALYWYRQSLGQGLEFLIYFQGNSAPDKSGLPSDRFSAERTGGSVSTLTIQRTQQEDSAVYLCASRGRDRYGYTFGSGTRLTVV.

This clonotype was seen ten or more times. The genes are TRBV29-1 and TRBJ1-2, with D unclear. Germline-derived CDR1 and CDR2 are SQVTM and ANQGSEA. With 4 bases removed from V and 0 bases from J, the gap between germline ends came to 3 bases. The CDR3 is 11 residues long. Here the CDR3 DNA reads TGCAGCGTTGCATCTAACTATGGCTACACCTTC. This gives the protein CSVASNYGYTF.

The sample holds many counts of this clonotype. CDR3 loop: CASSLPGQGTTDTQYF. CDR3 sequence (DNA): TGTGCCAGCAGCTTGCCAGGACAGGGGACCACAGATACGCAGTATTTT. This chain connects TRBV5-6 to TRBJ2-3, with 9 nucleotides matching TRBD1. CDR3 size: 16 residues. V shed 1 base and J 2 bases; nucleotides not matched to a gene: 5. Germline-derived CDR1 and CDR2 are SGHDT and YYEEEE.

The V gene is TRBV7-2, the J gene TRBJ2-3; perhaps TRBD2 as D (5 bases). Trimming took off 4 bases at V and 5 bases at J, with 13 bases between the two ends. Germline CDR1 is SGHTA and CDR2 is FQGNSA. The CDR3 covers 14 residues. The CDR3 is CASSSRGFVDTQYF. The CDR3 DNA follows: TGTGCCAGCAGCTCCAGAGGGTTTGTAGATACGCAGTATTTT.

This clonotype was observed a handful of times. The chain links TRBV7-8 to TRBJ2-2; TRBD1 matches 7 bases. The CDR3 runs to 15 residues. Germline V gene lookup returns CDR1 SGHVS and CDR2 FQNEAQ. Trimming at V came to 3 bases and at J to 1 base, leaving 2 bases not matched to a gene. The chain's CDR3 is CASSLRQGNTGELFF. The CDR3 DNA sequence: TGTGCCAGCAGCTTGCGACAGGGGAACACCGGGGAGCTGTTTTTT.

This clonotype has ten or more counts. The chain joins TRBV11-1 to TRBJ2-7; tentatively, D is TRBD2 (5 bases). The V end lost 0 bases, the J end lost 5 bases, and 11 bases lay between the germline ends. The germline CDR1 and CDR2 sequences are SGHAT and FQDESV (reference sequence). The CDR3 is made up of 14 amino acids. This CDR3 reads CASSLALDYNEQYF. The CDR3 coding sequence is TGTGCCAGCAGCTTAGCACTAGATTACAACGAGCAGTACTTC.

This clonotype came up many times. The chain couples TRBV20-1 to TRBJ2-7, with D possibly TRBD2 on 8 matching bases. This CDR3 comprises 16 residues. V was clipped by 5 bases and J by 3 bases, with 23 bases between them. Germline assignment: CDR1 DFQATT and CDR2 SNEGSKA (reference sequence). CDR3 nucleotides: TGCAGTGCTGATGAGCCAGGGGGAGCGGGGGTCTACGAGCAGTACGTC. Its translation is CSADEPGGAGVYEQYV.

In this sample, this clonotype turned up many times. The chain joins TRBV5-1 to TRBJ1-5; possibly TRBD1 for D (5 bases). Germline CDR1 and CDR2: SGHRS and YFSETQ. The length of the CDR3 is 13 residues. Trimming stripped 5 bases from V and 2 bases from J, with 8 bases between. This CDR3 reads CASSVGGNQPQHF. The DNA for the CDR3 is TGCGCCAGCAGTGTAGGGGGCAATCAGCCCCAGCATTTT.

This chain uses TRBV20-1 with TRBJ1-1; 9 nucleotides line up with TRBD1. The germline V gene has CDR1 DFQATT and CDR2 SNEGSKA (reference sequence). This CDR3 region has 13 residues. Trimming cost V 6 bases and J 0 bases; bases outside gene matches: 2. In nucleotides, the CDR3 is TGCAGTGCCACAGGGGGCTTGAACACTGAAGCTTTCTTT. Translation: CSATGGLNTEAFF.

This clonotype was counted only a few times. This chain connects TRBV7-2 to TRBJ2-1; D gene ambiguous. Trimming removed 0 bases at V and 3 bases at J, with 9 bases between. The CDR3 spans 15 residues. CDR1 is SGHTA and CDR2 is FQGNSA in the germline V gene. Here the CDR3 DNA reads TGTGCCAGCAGCTTAGCGGAGCTCTACTACAATGAGCAGTTCTTC. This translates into CASSLAELYYNEQFF.

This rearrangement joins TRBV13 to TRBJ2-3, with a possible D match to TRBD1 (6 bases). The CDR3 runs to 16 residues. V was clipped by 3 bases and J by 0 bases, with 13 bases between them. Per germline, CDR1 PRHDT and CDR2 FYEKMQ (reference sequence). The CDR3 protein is CASSLRRGASTDTQYF. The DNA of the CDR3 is TGTGCCAGCAGCTTGCGCAGGGGTGCTAGCACAGATACGCAGTATTTT.

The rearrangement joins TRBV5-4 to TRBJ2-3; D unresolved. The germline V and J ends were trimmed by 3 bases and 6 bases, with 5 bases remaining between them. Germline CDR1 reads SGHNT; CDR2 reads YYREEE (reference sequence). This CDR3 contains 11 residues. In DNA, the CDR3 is TGTGCCAGCAGCTACCAGGATACGCAGTATTTT. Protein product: CASSYQDTQYF.

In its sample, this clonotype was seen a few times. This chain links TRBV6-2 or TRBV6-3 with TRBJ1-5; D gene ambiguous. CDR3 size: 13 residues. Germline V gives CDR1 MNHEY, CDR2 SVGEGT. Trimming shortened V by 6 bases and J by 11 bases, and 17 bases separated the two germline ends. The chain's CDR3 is CASSSGSWSAQHF. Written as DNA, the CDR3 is TGTGCCAGCAGCTCCGGCAGCTGGTCGGCCCAGCATTTT.

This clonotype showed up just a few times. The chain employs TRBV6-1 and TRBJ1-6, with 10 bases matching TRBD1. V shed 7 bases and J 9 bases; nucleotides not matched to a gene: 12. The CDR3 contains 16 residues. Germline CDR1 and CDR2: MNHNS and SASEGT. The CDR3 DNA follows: TGTGCCAGCACCCCGGGACAGGGGTTTTTGGGTTCACCCCTCCACTTT. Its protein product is CASTPGQGFLGSPLHF.

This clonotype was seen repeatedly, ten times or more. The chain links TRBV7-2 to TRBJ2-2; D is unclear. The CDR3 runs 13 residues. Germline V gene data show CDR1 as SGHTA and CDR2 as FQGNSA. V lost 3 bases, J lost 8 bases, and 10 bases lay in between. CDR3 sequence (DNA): TGTGCCAGCAGCTTCAGTGTTTTGGGGGAGCTGTTTTTT. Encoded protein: CASSFSVLGELFF.

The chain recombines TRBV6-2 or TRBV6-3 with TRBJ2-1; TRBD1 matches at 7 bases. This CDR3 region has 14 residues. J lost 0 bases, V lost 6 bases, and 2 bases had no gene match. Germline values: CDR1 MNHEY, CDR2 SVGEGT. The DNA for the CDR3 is TGTGCCAGCAGAGGGACAGCCTCCTACAATGAGCAGTTCTTC. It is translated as CASRGTASYNEQFF.

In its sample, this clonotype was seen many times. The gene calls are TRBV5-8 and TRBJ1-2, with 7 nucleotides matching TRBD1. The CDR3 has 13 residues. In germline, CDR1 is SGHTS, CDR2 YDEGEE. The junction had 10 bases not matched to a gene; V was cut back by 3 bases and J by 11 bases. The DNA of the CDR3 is TGTGCCAGCAGCTCGGAGCTGACAGGGCAATACACCTTC. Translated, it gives CASSSELTGQYTF.

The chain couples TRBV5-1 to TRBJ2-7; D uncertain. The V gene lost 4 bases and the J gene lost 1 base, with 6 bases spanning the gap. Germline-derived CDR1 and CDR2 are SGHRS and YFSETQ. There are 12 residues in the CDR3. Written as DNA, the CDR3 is TGCGCCAGCAGCGCCCAGTCCTACGAGCAGTACTTC. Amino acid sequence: CASSAQSYEQYF.

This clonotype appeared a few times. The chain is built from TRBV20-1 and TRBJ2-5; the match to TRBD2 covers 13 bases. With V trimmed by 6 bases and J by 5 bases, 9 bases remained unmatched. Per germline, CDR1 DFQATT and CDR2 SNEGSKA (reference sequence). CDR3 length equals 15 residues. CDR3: CSASHGLAGVETQYF. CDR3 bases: TGCAGTGCCTCCCACGGACTAGCGGGGGTTGAGACCCAGTACTTC.

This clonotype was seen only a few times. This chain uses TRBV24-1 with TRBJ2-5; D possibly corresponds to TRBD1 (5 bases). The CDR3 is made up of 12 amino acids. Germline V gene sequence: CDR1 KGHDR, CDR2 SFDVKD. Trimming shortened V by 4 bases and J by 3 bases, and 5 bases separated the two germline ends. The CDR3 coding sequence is TGTGCCACCAGTGACAGGGAAGAGACCCAGTACTTC. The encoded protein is CATSDREETQYF.

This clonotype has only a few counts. CDR3 nucleotide sequence: TGTGCCAGCAGCCCACATGGGAACATTCAGTACTTC. Translating it yields CASSPHGNIQYF. The chain employs TRBV7-2 and TRBJ2-4; no clear D. The CDR3 sequence is 12 residues long. Germline V CDR1 and CDR2: SGHTA, FQGNSA. V gave up 5 bases and J gave up 7 bases, with 9 bases separating them.